One sample yielded the 13 T cell receptor beta chains listed below, sequenced in a study of T cell responses to AZD1222 COVID-19 vaccine (dated by TCRdb to the early 2020s). Library creation used the immunoSEQ multiplex PCR assay. Held by TCRdb, this immuneACCESS table contains in-frame sequences only and omits some clones. Under half of the omission traces to an unresolved V gene where checked; the cause of the rest is unknown. This sample comprises some 180,000 clones, around 90% of them detected only once. 1.5% to 2.5% of the sample goes to the ten largest clones. The time point label, as the study defines it: about 28 days (+/-7) after the second vaccine dose. Sequencing was performed on peripheral blood, taken 28 days after the second AZD1222 dose. These receptor sequences come from an adult who received the AZD1222 COVID-19 vaccine.

The rearrangement uses TRBV24-1 and TRBJ2-3; 13 bases agree with TRBD2. The CDR3 extends over 16 amino acids. Germline values: CDR1 KGHDR, CDR2 SFDVKD. V lost 6 bases to trimming and J lost 6 bases; unmatched junction nucleotides: 8. The DNA of the CDR3 is TGTGCCACCAGTATCCGGACTAGCGGGAGTGGGGATACGCAGTATTTT. Amino acid sequence: CATSIRTSGSGDTQYF.

V and J are TRBV12-3 or TRBV12-4 and TRBJ1-2; no clear D gene. Deletions cut 6 bases from V and 4 bases from J, with 12 bases between. The CDR3 extends over 13 amino acids. This chain's CDR3 is CASRLGSLYGYTF. The DNA of the CDR3 is TGTGCCAGCAGACTGGGGAGTCTCTATGGCTACACCTTC.

This clone was seen once. The chain recombines TRBV6-2 or TRBV6-3 with TRBJ2-3; TRBD1 agrees at 8 bases. The CDR3 is 15 amino acids. The trim removed 5 bases at V and 2 bases at J, leaving 6 bases unmatched. The germline gives CDR1 MNHEY, CDR2 SVGEGT. CDR3 DNA: TGTGCCAGCAGTCGACAGGGGCGAAACACAGATACGCAGTATTTT. Its protein is CASSRQGRNTDTQYF.

This chain uses TRBV30 with TRBJ2-5; possibly TRBD1 for D (6 bases). Trimming shortened V by 4 bases and J by 5 bases, and 14 bases separated the two germline ends. The CDR3 is made up of 13 amino acids. Germline V gene lookup returns CDR1 GTSNPN and CDR2 SVGIG (reference sequence). CDR3: CAWTLTGPETQYF. The CDR3, as DNA: TGTGCCTGGACCCTAACAGGGCCGGAGACCCAGTACTTC.

The genes are TRBV5-6 and TRBJ1-2; D might be TRBD1 (5 bases). Germline lookup yields CDR1 SGHDT and CDR2 YYEEEE. V lost 5 bases and J 2 bases, leaving 16 bases between the germline ends. CDR3 length: 15 amino acids. CDR3 sequence (DNA): TGTGCCAGCAGTGGGAGGCTATGGGGCAACTATGGCTACACCTTC. It yields the protein CASSGRLWGNYGYTF.

The V gene is TRBV3-1 (or the pseudogene TRBV3-2), the J gene TRBJ1-2; no clear D. V lost 4 bases and J lost 4, with 13 bases in between. The CDR3 spans 14 residues. Germline V CDR1 and CDR2: LGHDT, YNNKEL (reference sequence). The CDR3 sequence: CASSLATLFYGYTF. The CDR3, as DNA: TGTGCCAGCAGCCTCGCCACTCTATTCTATGGCTACACCTTC.

This clone was recorded only once. This chain uses TRBV7-8 with TRBJ2-1, with 8 bases matching TRBD2. CDR3 length: 16 amino acids. The trim removed 0 bases at V and 4 bases at J, leaving 5 bases unmatched. The germline CDR1 and CDR2 sequences are SGHVS and FQNEAQ. For the CDR3, the DNA is TGTGCCAGCAGCTTAGCGGTGGCTAGCGGGTACAATGAGCAGTTCTTC. Translating it yields CASSLAVASGYNEQFF.

This chain connects TRBV6-6 to TRBJ2-7; 8 bases are a match to TRBD1. The CDR3 spans 15 residues. In germline, CDR1 is MNHNY, CDR2 SVGAGI (reference sequence). After removal of 5 bases from V and 2 bases from J, the junction contained 8 bases not matched to a gene. The CDR3 protein is CASSKRTGITYEQYF. CDR3 nucleotides: TGTGCCAGCAGTAAGAGGACAGGGATCACCTACGAGCAGTACTTC.

V usage is TRBV29-1 and J usage is TRBJ2-1; 7 bases fit TRBD2. This CDR3 has 17 residues. Trimming took 4 bases from V and 4 from J; bases not matched to a gene: 16. Per germline, CDR1 SQVTM and CDR2 ANQGSEA. CDR3 loop: CSVVGGRPGFGYNEQFF. DNA of the CDR3: TGCAGCGTTGTCGGCGGGAGACCGGGCTTTGGATACAATGAGCAGTTCTTC.

The gene calls are TRBV9 and TRBJ1-6; 10 bases line up with TRBD1. Germline V gives CDR1 SGDLS, CDR2 YYNGEE. The V segment lost 2 bases and the J segment 10 bases; nucleotides outside the gene matches: 9. This CDR3 is 16 amino acids long. CDR3 nucleotide sequence: TGTGCCAGCAGCGTGACAGGGGGCGCAGAAAGGTCACCCCTCCACTTT. This codes for CASSVTGGAERSPLHF.

The rearrangement joins TRBV24-1 to TRBJ1-3; weak D call: TRBD1 (5 bases). Trimming removed 5 bases at V and 1 base at J, with 14 bases between. The CDR3 covers 16 residues. CDR1 KGHDR and CDR2 SFDVKD come from the germline V gene. CDR3 DNA sequence: TGTGCCACCAGTGGTAGGCAGGGCGGGTCTGGAAACACCATATATTTT. Its protein product is CATSGRQGGSGNTIYF.

The chain joins TRBV6-2 or TRBV6-3 to TRBJ2-7; 10 bases fit TRBD2. Trimming removed 5 bases from V and 3 bases from J; junction bases left unmatched: 16. Germline CDR1 MNHEY, CDR2 SVGEGT. This CDR3 comprises 18 residues. CDR3 nucleotide sequence: TGTGCCAGCAGTCAAGGACCTTCTAGGACTAGCGGAATCTACGAGCAGTACTTC. Encoded protein: CASSQGPSRTSGIYEQYF.

This sequence joins TRBV27 and TRBJ2-3, with D uncertain. The CDR3 contains 13 residues. The V gene's germline CDR1 is MNHEY and CDR2 SMNVEV (reference sequence). With 3 bases removed from V and 3 bases from J, the gap between germline ends came to 7 bases. The CDR3 DNA follows: TGTGCCAGCAGTTTTCGAGAGACAGATACGCAGTATTTT. Residues: CASSFRETDTQYF.